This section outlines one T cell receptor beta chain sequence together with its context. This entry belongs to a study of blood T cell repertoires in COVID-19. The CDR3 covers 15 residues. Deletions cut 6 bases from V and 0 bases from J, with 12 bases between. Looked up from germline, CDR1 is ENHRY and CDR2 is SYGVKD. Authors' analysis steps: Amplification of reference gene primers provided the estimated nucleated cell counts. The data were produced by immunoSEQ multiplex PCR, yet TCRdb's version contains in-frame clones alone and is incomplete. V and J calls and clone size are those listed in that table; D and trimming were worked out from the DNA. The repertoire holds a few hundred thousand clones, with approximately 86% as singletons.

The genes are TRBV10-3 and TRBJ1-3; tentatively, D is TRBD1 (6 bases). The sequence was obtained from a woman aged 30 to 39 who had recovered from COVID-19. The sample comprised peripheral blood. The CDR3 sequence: CAIRGTGSSGNTIYF. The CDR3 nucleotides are TGTGCCATCAGAGGCACAGGGTCCTCTGGAAACACCATATATTTT.